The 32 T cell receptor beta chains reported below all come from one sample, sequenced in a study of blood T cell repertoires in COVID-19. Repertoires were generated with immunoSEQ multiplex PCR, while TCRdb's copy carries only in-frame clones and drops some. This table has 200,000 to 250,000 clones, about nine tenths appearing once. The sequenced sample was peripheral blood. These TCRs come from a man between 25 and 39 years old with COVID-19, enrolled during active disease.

The DNA for the CDR3 is TGTGCCAGGGGACAGGGCTCCCAAGAGACCCAGTACTTC. This sequence encodes CARGQGSQETQYF. The V call is TRBV2, the J call TRBJ2-5; 9 nucleotides line up with TRBD1. There are 13 residues in the CDR3. The germline V gene encodes CDR1 SNHLY and CDR2 FYNNEI. The V gene end was trimmed by 9 bases and the J gene end by 1 base; junction bases not matched to a gene: 3.

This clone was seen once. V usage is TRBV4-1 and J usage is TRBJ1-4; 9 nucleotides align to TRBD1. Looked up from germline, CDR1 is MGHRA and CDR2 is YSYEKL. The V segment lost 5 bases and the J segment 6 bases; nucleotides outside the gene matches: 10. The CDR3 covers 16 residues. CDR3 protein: CASSKSTGTGYEKLFF. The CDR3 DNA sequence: TGCGCCAGCAGCAAATCTACCGGGACAGGGTATGAAAAACTGTTTTTT.

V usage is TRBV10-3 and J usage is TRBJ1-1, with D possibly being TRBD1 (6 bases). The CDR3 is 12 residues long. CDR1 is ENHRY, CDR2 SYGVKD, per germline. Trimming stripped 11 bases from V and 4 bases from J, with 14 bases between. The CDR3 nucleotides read TGTGCCGCGCAGGGGAGGGGCACTGAAGCTTTCTTT. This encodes CAAQGRGTEAFF.

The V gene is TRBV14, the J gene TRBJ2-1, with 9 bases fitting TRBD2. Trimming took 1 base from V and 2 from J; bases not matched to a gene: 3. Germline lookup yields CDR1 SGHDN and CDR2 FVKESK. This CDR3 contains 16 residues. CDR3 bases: TGTGCCAGCAGCCAAGTAGCGGGGGCTACCTACAATGAGCAGTTCTTC. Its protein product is CASSQVAGATYNEQFF.

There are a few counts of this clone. CDR3 DNA: TGCAGCTGGGGGGGACTAGCGGGATTCAGCTCCTACAATGAGCAGTTCTTC. Protein: CSWGGLAGFSSYNEQFF. This chain joins TRBV29-1 and TRBJ2-1; 13 nucleotides line up with TRBD2. The CDR3 sequence is 17 residues long. Germline V gene data show CDR1 as SQVTM and CDR2 as ANQGSEA. The V gene end was trimmed by 8 bases and the J gene end by 0 bases; junction bases not matched to a gene: 10.

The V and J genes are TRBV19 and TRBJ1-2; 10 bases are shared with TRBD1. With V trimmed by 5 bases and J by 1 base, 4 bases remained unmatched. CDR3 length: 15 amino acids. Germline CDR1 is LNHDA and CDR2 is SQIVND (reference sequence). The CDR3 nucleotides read TGTGCCAGTAGTGCGGGACAGGGGATTAACTATGGCTACACCTTC. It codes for CASSAGQGINYGYTF.

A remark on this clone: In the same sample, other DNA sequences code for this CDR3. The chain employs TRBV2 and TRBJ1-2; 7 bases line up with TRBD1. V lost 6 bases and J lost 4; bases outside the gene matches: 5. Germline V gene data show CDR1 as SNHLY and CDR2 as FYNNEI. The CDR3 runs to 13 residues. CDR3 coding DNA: TGTGCCAGCAGAGACAGGGTTGGCTATGGCTACACCTTC. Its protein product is CASRDRVGYGYTF. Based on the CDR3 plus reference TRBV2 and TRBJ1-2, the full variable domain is EPEVTQTPSHQVTQMGQEVILRCVPISNHLYFYWYRQILGQKVEFLVSFYNNEISEKSEIFDDQFSVERPDGSNFTLKIRSTKLEDSAMYFCASRDRVGYGYTFGSGTRLTVV.

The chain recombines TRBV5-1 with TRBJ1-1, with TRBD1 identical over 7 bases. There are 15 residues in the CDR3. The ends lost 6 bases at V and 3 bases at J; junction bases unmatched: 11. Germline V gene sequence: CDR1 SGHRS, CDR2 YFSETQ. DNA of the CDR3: TGCGCCAGCAACCAAGGGGGCCGAGGGGACACTGAAGCTTTCTTT. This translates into CASNQGGRGDTEAFF.

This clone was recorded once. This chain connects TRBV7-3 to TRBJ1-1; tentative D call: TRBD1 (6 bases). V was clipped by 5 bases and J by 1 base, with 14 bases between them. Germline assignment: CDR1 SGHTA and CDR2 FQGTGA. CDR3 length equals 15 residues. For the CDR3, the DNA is TGTGCCAGCAGCAACACGGGACAACCGAACACTGAAGCTTTCTTT. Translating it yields CASSNTGQPNTEAFF. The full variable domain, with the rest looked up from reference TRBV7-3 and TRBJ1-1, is GAGVSQTPSNKVTEKGKYVELRCDPISGHTALYWYRQSLGQGPEFLIYFQGTGAADDSGLPNDRFFAVRPEGSVSTLKIQRTERGDSAVYLCASSNTGQPNTEAFFGQGTRLTVV.

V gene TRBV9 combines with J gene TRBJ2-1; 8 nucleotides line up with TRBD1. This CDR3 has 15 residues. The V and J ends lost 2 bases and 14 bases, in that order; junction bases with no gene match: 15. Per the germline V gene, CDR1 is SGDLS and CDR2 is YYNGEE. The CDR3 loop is CASSVAPGQVEVEFF. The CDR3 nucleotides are TGTGCCAGCAGCGTTGCTCCGGGACAGGTTGAAGTGGAGTTCTTC. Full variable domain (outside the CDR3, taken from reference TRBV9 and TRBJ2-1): DSGVTQTPKHLITATGQRVTLRCSPRSGDLSVYWYQQSLDQGLQFLIQYYNGEERAKGNILERFSAQQFPDLHSELNLSSLELGDSALYFCASSVAPGQVEVEFFGPGTRLTVL.

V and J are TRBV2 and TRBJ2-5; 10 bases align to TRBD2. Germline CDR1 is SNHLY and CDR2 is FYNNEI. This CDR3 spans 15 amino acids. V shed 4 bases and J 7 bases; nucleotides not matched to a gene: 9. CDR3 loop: CASSVERGGRGTQYF. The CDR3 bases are TGTGCCAGCAGTGTGGAGCGGGGGGGCCGGGGGACCCAGTACTTC.

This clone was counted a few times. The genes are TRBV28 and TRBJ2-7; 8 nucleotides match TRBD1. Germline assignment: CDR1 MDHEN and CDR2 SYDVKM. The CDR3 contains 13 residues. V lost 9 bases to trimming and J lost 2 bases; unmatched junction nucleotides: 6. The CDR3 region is CASSTGGPYEQYF. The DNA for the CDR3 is TGTGCCAGTAGTACAGGGGGTCCCTACGAGCAGTACTTC.

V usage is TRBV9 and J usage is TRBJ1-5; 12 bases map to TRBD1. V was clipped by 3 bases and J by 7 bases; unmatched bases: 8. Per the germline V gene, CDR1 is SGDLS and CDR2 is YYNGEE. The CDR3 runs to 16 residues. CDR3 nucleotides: TGTGCCAGCAGCGCGGGGACAGGGGGCTTGGGACAGCCCCAGCATTTT. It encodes CASSAGTGGLGQPQHF.

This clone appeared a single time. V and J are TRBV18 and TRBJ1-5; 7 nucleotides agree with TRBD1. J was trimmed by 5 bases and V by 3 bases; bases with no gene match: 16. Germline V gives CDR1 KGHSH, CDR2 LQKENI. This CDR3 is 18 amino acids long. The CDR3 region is CASSPQSLLNDRDQPQHF. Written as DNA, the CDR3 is TGTGCCAGCTCACCGCAAAGCCTGCTGAATGACAGGGATCAGCCCCAGCATTTT.

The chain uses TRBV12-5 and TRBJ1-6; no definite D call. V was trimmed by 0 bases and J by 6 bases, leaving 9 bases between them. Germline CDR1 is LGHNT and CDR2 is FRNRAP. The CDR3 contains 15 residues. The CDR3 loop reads CASGLVVGVNSPLHF. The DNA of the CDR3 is TGTGCTAGTGGTTTGGTAGTAGGAGTTAATTCACCCCTCCACTTT.

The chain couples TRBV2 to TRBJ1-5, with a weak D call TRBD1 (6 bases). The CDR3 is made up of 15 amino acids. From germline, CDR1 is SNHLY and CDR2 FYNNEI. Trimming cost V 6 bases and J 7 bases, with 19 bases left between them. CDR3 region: CASRDEQGDGQPQHF. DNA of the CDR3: TGTGCCAGCAGGGACGAACAGGGTGATGGGCAGCCCCAGCATTTT.

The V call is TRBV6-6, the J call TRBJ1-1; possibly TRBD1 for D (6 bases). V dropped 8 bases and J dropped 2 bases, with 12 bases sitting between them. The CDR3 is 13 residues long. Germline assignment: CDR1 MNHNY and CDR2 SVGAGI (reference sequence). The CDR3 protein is CASWGQTNTEAFF. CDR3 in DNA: TGTGCCAGCTGGGGGCAGACAAACACTGAAGCTTTCTTT.

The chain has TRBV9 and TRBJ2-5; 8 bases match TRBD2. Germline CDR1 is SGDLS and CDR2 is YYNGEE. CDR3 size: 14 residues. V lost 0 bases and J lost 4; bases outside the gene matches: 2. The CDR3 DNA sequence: TGTGCCAGCAGCGTAGCCAGCGGGGGAGAGACCCAGTACTTC. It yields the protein CASSVASGGETQYF.

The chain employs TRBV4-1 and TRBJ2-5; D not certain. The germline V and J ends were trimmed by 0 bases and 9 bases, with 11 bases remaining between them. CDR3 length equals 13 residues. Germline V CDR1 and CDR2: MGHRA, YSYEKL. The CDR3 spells CASSQEPELPQYF. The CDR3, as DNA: TGCGCCAGCAGCCAAGAACCCGAGCTGCCCCAGTACTTC.

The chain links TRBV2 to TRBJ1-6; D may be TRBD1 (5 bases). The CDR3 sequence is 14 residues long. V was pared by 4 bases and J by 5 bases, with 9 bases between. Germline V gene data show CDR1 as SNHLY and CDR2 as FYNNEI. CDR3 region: CASSVGDDNSPLHF. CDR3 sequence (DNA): TGTGCCAGCAGTGTAGGGGATGATAATTCACCCCTCCACTTT.

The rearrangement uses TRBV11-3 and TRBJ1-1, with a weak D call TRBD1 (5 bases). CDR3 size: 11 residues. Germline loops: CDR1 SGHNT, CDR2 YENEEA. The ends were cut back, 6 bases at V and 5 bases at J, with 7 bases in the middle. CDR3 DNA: TGTGCCAGCAGTTCAGGGACTGAAGCTTTCTTT. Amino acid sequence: CASSSGTEAFF.

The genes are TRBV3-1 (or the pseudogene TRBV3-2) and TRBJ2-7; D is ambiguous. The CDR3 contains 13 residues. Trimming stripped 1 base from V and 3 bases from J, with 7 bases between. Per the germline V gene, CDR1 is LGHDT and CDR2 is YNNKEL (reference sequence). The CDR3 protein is CASSQGDNYEQYF. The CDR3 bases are TGTGCCAGCAGCCAAGGTGACAACTACGAGCAGTACTTC.

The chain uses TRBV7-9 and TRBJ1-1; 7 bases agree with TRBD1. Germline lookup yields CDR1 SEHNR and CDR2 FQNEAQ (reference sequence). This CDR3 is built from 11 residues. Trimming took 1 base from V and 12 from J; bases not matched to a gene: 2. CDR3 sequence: CASSLGDSSFF. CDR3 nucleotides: TGTGCCAGCAGCTTAGGGGACAGTTCTTTCTTT. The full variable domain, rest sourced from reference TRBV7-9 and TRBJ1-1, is DTGVSQNPRHKITKRGQNVTFRCDPISEHNRLYWYRQTLGQGPEFLTYFQNEAQLEKSRLLSDRFSAERPKGSFSTLEIQRTEQGDSAMYLCASSLGDSSFFGQGTRLTVV.

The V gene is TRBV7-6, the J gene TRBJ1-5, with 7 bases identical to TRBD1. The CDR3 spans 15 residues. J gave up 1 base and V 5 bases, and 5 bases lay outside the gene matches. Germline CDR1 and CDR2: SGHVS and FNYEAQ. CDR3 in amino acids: CASSATGQSNQPQHF. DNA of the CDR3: TGTGCCAGCAGCGCGACGGGACAGAGCAATCAGCCCCAGCATTTT.

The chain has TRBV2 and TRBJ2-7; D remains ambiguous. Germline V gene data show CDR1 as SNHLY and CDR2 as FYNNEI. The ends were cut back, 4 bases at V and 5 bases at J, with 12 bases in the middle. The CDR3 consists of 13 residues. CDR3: CASSGASPDEQYF. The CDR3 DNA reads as TGTGCCAGCAGTGGGGCCAGCCCCGACGAGCAGTACTTC.

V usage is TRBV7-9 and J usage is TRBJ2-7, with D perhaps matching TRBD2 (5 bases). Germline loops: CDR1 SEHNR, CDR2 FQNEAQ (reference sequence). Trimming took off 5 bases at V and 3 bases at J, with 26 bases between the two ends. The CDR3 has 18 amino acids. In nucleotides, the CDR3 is TGTGCCAGCAGCCAGTGCCATGATGCGCGGGTGGGGTACTACGAGCAGTACTTC. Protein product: CASSQCHDARVGYYEQYF.

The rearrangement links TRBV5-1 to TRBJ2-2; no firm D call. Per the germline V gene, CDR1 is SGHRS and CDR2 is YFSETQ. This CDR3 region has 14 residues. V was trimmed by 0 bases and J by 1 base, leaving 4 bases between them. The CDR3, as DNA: TGCGCCAGCAGCTTGGTACAGAACACCGGGGAGCTGTTTTTT. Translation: CASSLVQNTGELFF.

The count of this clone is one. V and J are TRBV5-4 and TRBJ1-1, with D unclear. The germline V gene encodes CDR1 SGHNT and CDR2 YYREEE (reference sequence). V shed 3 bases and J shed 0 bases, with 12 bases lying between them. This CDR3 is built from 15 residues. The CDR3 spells CASSSRPGMNTEAFF. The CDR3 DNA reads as TGTGCCAGCAGCTCAAGGCCGGGTATGAACACTGAAGCTTTCTTT.

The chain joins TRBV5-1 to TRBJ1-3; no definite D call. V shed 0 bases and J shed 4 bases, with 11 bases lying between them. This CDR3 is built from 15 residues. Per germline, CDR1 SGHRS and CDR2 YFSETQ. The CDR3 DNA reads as TGCGCCAGCAGCTTGGTGGCGGATGCGGGAAACACCATATATTTT. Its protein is CASSLVADAGNTIYF.

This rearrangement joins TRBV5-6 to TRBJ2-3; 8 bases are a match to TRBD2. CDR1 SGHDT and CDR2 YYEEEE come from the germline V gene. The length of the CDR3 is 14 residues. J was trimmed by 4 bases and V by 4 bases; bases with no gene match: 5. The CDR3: CASSPGLVSDTQYF. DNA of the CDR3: TGTGCCAGCAGCCCGGGACTAGTGTCAGATACGCAGTATTTT. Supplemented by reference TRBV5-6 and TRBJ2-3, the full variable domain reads DAGVTQSPTHLIKTRGQQVTLRCSPKSGHDTVSWYQQALGQGPQFIFQYYEEEERQRGNFPDRFSGHQFPNYSSELNVNALLLGDSALYLCASSPGLVSDTQYFGPGTRLTVL.

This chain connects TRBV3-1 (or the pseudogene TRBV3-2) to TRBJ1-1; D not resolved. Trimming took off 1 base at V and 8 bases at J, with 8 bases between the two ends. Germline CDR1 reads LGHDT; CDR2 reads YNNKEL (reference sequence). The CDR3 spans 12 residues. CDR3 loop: CASSQVAGEAFF. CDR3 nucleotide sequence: TGTGCCAGCAGCCAAGTTGCGGGGGAAGCTTTCTTT.

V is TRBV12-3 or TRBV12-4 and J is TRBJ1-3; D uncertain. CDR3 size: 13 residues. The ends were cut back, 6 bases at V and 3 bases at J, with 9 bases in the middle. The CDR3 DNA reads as TGTGCCAGCAGGGCGGATATTGGAAACACCATATATTTT. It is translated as CASRADIGNTIYF.